Here is one T cell receptor (beta chain) with its context. Its antigen is unknown. The record originates from a study of CD8+CD57+ T cells in acquired aplastic anemia. The CDR3 runs 14 residues. V was trimmed by 5 bases and J by 4 bases, leaving 17 bases between them. The germline V gene encodes CDR1 DFQATT and CDR2 SNEGSKA (reference sequence). Genomic DNA acted as the template from which TCR beta VDJ combination and CDR3 sequence profiling were carried out. TCRdb re-derived calls from the reads in MiXCR, one entry per CDR3 protein. The sample has tens of thousands of distinct CDR3 sequences, roughly 70% seen once. Regarding the study as a whole: Around 29 shared CD8+ CDR3s appeared highly expressed within patients' immunodominant clones.

Sequencing involved patients with CD8+CD57+ cell expansion previously shown by flow cytometry. There were no patients without severe acquired aplastic anemia. The chain combines TRBV20-1 with TRBJ2-5, with D maybe TRBD2 (5 bases). The receptor comes from a human donor with aplastic anemia. The material sequenced was sorted CD4+, CD8+, or CD8+CD57+ T cells (not recorded which) from PBMCs. CDR3: CSARHTLVLETQYF. The DNA for the CDR3 is TGCAGTGCTCGCCACACACTAGTTTTAGAGACCCAGTACTTC.